This T cell receptor beta chain is drawn from a study of T cell responses to AZD1222 COVID-19 vaccine. Assay used: immunoSEQ multiplex PCR; TCRdb lists only in-frame clones, some missing. Here the sample spans 85,000 to 100,000 clones, roughly nine tenths being singletons. The CDR3 length is 15 residues. V was cut by 8 bases and J by 1 base, with 18 bases left in between. Germline values: CDR1 MNHEY, CDR2 SVGAGI. This sequence joins TRBV6-5 and TRBJ2-7, with TRBD1 as a possible D gene (5 bases). This clonotype was sampled from an adult in good health. The sample was peripheral blood, taken on day 0 of AZD1222 vaccination. The CDR3 here is CASAGDGAQSYEQYF. Written as DNA, the CDR3 is TGTGCCAGCGCCGGTGATGGGGCACAGTCCTACGAGCAGTACTTC.